The entry that follows covers one T cell receptor (beta chain) sequence. Its antigen remains unknown. TCRdb's copy holds only in-frame clones and misses some; the assay was immunoSEQ multiplex PCR. The sample contains roughly 120,000 clones, over 85% of which appear only once. This sample is drawn from a study of cytomegalovirus exposure and HLA in healthy donors. Study-level results: Both high specificity and high sensitivity reportedly marked the classifier's diagnosis of cytomegalovirus status.

CDR3 size: 15 residues. V was cut by 1 base and J by 2 bases, with 11 bases left in between. The germline gives CDR1 LNHDA, CDR2 SQIVND (reference sequence). The chain has TRBV19 and TRBJ1-2; no clear D gene. Sample: PBMCs. This TCR derives from a man aged 25-45 years in good health and CMV-seronegative. The CDR3 nucleotides read TGTGCCAGTAGTATAGGGGCAGTAAGGAACTATGGCTACACCTTC. Translation gives CASSIGAVRNYGYTF.